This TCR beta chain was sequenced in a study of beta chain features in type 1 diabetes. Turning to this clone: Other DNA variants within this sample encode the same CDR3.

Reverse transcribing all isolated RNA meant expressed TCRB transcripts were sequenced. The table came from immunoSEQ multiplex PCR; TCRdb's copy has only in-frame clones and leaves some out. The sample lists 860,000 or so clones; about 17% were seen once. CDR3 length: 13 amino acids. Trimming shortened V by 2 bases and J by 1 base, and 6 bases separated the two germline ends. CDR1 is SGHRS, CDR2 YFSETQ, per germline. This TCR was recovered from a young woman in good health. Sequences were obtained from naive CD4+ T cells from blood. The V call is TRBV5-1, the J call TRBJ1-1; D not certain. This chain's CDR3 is CASSFTGNTEAFF. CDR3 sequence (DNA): TGCGCCAGCAGCTTTACGGGGAACACTGAAGCTTTCTTT.